Below are 8 T cell receptor beta chains sequenced from a single sample in a study of technical replicates of blood from a few donors. Using immunoSEQ multiplex PCR, the repertoire was profiled, and TCRdb retains in-frame clones only, with some absent. The sample includes 60,000 to 90,000 clones, 97% of them seen just once. Sample: T cells isolated from PBMCs. These receptors originate from a human donor in good health.

The chain employs TRBV6-4 and TRBJ2-7, with D perhaps matching TRBD2 (6 bases). The CDR3 is 14 residues long. Deletions cut 4 bases from V and 11 bases from J, with 21 bases between. Germline loops: CDR1 MRHNA, CDR2 SNTAGT. The CDR3: CASSVANGGLWEYF. In DNA form, the CDR3 reads TGTGCCAGCAGTGTCGCGAACGGGGGTTTATGGGAGTACTTC.

The chain couples TRBV7-9 to TRBJ2-2, with D perhaps matching TRBD1 (5 bases). Deletions cut 1 base from V and 6 bases from J, with 15 bases between. CDR1 and CDR2 from the germline V gene are SEHNR and FQNEAQ (reference sequence). The CDR3 runs to 16 residues. The DNA for the CDR3 is TGTGCCAGCAGCTTAGGGCAGGGATTTAACCCCGGGGAGCTGTTTTTT. Translation gives CASSLGQGFNPGELFF.

The rearrangement uses TRBV15 and TRBJ1-5; D uncertain. Germline CDR1 and CDR2: LNHNV and YYDKDF (reference sequence). V was pared by 0 bases and J by 4 bases, with 7 bases between. The length of the CDR3 is 14 residues. The CDR3 loop is CATSREQSNQPQHF. CDR3 bases: TGTGCCACCAGCAGAGAACAGTCTAATCAGCCCCAGCATTTT.

This chain connects TRBV25-1 to TRBJ2-1; D is possibly TRBD2 (6 bases). CDR1 is MGHDK, CDR2 SYGVNS, per germline. The CDR3 totals 11 residues. V was clipped by 9 bases and J by 6 bases, with 9 bases between them. CDR3 loop: CARGEVNEQFF. The CDR3 nucleotides are TGTGCCAGGGGGGAGGTCAATGAGCAGTTCTTC.

V is TRBV5-1 and J is TRBJ2-7; 9 bases are shared with TRBD1. J was trimmed by 7 bases and V by 4 bases; bases with no gene match: 12. Germline-derived CDR1 and CDR2 are SGHRS and YFSETQ. The CDR3 is made up of 15 amino acids. Here the CDR3 DNA reads TGCGCCAGCAGCCTGCAACCGGGACAGGGTCCAGAGCAGTACTTC. This gives the protein CASSLQPGQGPEQYF.

The CDR3 sequence is CASRWVADSYEQYF. The CDR3 DNA follows: TGTGCCAGCAGGTGGGTAGCGGACTCCTACGAGCAGTACTTC. This chain joins TRBV2 and TRBJ2-7; TRBD2 is a possible D gene (6 bases). CDR1 SNHLY and CDR2 FYNNEI come from the germline V gene. The CDR3 is made up of 14 amino acids. Trimming took off 6 bases at V and 0 bases at J, with 12 bases between the two ends. Full variable domain (remainder filled in from reference TRBV2 and TRBJ2-7): EPEVTQTPSHQVTQMGQEVILRCVPISNHLYFYWYRQILGQKVEFLVSFYNNEISEKSEIFDDQFSVERPDGSNFTLKIRSTKLEDSAMYFCASRWVADSYEQYFGPGTRLTVT.

V is TRBV6-4 and J is TRBJ2-7; D unresolved. CDR1 is MRHNA, CDR2 SNTAGT, per germline. The ends were cut back, 3 bases at V and 5 bases at J, with 5 bases in the middle. The CDR3 covers 11 residues. CDR3 sequence (DNA): TGTGCCAGCAGTGAACGAGACGAGCAGTACTTC. This translates into CASSERDEQYF.

The chain carries TRBV7-9 and TRBJ2-3; D not certain. V dropped 5 bases and J dropped 14 bases, with 14 bases sitting between them. The CDR3 loop spans 11 amino acids. The germline gives CDR1 SEHNR, CDR2 FQNEAQ (reference sequence). CDR3 amino acids: CASSDLMERYF. CDR3 DNA sequence: TGTGCCAGCAGCGATCTCATGGAGAGGTATTTT.